Sequencing of this TCR beta chain was carried out in a study of T cell changes during pregnancy in multiple sclerosis. The junction had 4 bases not matched to a gene; V was cut back by 0 bases and J by 1 base. CDR3 size: 16 residues. Germline CDR1 and CDR2: SGHRS and YFSETQ. This clone was observed once. The table came from immunoSEQ multiplex PCR; TCRdb's copy has only in-frame clones and leaves some out. The repertoire holds about 52,000 clones, over 80% seen once, with about 0.18% in the top ten. The rearrangement uses TRBV5-1 and TRBJ2-5, with 9 bases that match TRBD2. The clonotype comes from a female donor in good health, enrolled as a control in a pregnancy study. The source material was CD4+ T cells from peripheral blood mononuclear cells, sampled after pregnancy. The DNA for the CDR3 is TGCGCCAGCAGCTTGGTCGCGGGGGGGGCCCAAGAGACCCAGTACTTC. Its translation is CASSLVAGGAQETQYF.